These 21 T cell receptor beta chains came from one sample sequenced in a study of cytotoxic CD8 clonotypes in ibrutinib-treated CLL. Sequencing was performed with immunoSEQ multiplex PCR; in TCRdb, only in-frame clones are kept and a portion is missing. The data contain approximately 50,000 clones, 69% of them singletons. Sequences were derived from PBMCs, sampled after 12 months of ibrutinib treatment. The receptors here all came from a human donor with chronic lymphocytic leukemia.

The chain links TRBV5-6 to TRBJ2-3, with D perhaps matching TRBD1 (5 bases). V gave up 1 base and J gave up 0 bases, with 6 bases separating them. The CDR3 sequence is 14 residues long. CDR1 SGHDT and CDR2 YYEEEE come from the germline V gene. The CDR3 DNA sequence: TGTGCCAGCAGCTTGAGACAGAGCACAGATACGCAGTATTTT. Its translation is CASSLRQSTDTQYF.

The gene calls are TRBV6-1 and TRBJ2-2; tentatively, D is TRBD2 (7 bases). V lost 2 bases to trimming and J lost 2 bases, with 12 bases between them. The CDR3 is 16 amino acids. Looked up from germline, CDR1 is MNHNS and CDR2 is SASEGT. For the CDR3, the DNA is TGTGCCAGCAGTGAACCCGGGGGGCGAAACACCGGGGAGCTGTTTTTT. It translates to CASSEPGGRNTGELFF.

The rearrangement links TRBV6-6 to TRBJ1-6; possible D gene TRBD1, 6 bases. CDR1 and CDR2 from the germline V gene are MNHNY and SVGAGI (reference sequence). The CDR3 loop spans 14 amino acids. V lost 8 bases and J 10 bases, leaving 18 bases between the germline ends. As DNA, the CDR3 is TGTGCCAGCTCCATCGGGGGCATGGTATCACCCCTCCACTTT. This translates into CASSIGGMVSPLHF.

The V and J genes are TRBV18 and TRBJ2-5, with D possibly matching TRBD1 (6 bases). The CDR3 extends over 14 amino acids. The germline gives CDR1 KGHSH, CDR2 LQKENI. V shed 3 bases and J shed 2 bases, with 10 bases lying between them. The CDR3 DNA reads TGTGCCAGCTCACCTTTGGACAGTCAAGAGACCCAGTACTTC. Residues: CASSPLDSQETQYF.

The chain links TRBV12-5 to TRBJ2-3, with unresolved D. V lost 1 base and J 6 bases, leaving 8 bases between the germline ends. The CDR3 extends over 13 amino acids. Germline V gives CDR1 LGHNT, CDR2 FRNRAP. The CDR3 here is CASGLAFTDTQYF. DNA for the CDR3: TGTGCTAGTGGTTTGGCTTTTACGGATACGCAGTATTTT. Looking up the rest from reference TRBV12-5 and TRBJ2-3 gives the full variable domain: DARVTQTPRHKVTEMGQEVTMRCQPILGHNTVFWYRQTMMQGLELLAYFRNRAPLDDSGMPKDRFSAEMPDATLATLKIQPSEPRDSAVYFCASGLAFTDTQYFGPGTRLTVL.

The J gene is TRBJ2-1, the V gene TRBV5-1, with 7 bases lining up with TRBD2. CDR1 is SGHRS, CDR2 YFSETQ, per germline. J gave up 4 bases and V 4 bases, and 11 bases lay outside the gene matches. This CDR3 comprises 16 residues. The CDR3, as DNA: TGCGCCAGCAGCGAGGAGCGGGGCCTAAAATACAATGAGCAGTTCTTC. Translated, it gives CASSEERGLKYNEQFF.

This clone appeared a single time. The genes are TRBV28 and TRBJ2-2, with 8 bases aligning to TRBD1. After removal of 5 bases from V and 1 base from J, the junction contained 6 bases not matched to a gene. There are 16 residues in the CDR3. Germline V gene sequence: CDR1 MDHEN, CDR2 SYDVKM. The DNA of the CDR3 is TGTGCCAGCAGTCCCAGTGGACAGGGGAACACCGGGGAGCTGTTTTTT. Encoded protein: CASSPSGQGNTGELFF.

The gene calls are TRBV6-6 and TRBJ1-4; possibly TRBD1 for D (6 bases). Trimming removed 4 bases from V and 8 bases from J, with 20 bases in between. Looked up from germline, CDR1 is MNHNY and CDR2 is SVGAGI (reference sequence). This CDR3 region has 16 residues. CDR3 region: CASSSNPTGRGEKLFF. Here the CDR3 DNA reads TGTGCCAGCAGTTCGAACCCTACAGGGAGGGGCGAAAAACTGTTTTTT.

The rearrangement uses TRBV6-5 and TRBJ2-2, with TRBD1 matching 9 bases. Germline values: CDR1 MNHEY, CDR2 SVGAGI. The CDR3 runs 14 residues. Trimming took 7 bases from V and 6 from J; bases not matched to a gene: 6. The CDR3 bases are TGTGCCAGCATCGGACAGGGGTCGGCCGGGGAGCTGTTTTTT. Translated, it gives CASIGQGSAGELFF.

The J gene is TRBJ2-3, the V gene TRBV28, with unresolved D. The V end was cut by 5 bases, the J end by 3 bases, with 15 bases between. This CDR3 is 15 amino acids long. The V gene's germline CDR1 is MDHEN and CDR2 SYDVKM. Here the CDR3 DNA reads TGTGCCAGCAGTAAACCGGCCCTGTATACAGATACGCAGTATTTT. Protein sequence: CASSKPALYTDTQYF.

This clone has only one observation. Written as DNA, the CDR3 is TGTGCCTGGGAACGGACAGGGGCTGTTCAAGAGACCCAGTACTTC. Its translation is CAWERTGAVQETQYF. The chain links TRBV30 to TRBJ2-5; TRBD1 matches at 9 bases. The CDR3 spans 15 residues. Trimming cost V 5 bases and J 2 bases; bases outside gene matches: 9. Germline-derived CDR1 and CDR2 are GTSNPN and SVGIG (reference sequence). The whole variable domain, remainder taken from reference TRBV30 and TRBJ2-5, is SQTIHQWPATLVQPVGSPLSLECTVEGTSNPNLYWYRQAAGRGLQLLFYSVGIGQISSEVPQNLSASRPQDRQFILSSKKLLLSDSGFYLCAWERTGAVQETQYFGPGTRLLVL.

The CDR3 nucleotides are TGTGCCAGCAGTTCTAGCGCAGATACGCAGTATTTT. It encodes CASSSSADTQYF. The rearrangement uses TRBV27 and TRBJ2-3; a possible D gene is TRBD2 (6 bases). The CDR3 consists of 12 residues. The V gene lost 4 bases and the J gene lost 4 bases, with 6 bases spanning the gap. In germline, CDR1 is MNHEY, CDR2 SMNVEV (reference sequence).

This clone was counted only a few times. This sequence joins TRBV2 and TRBJ1-4; no clear D gene. V gave up 7 bases and J gave up 8 bases, with 11 bases separating them. Germline-derived CDR1 and CDR2 are SNHLY and FYNNEI. There are 12 residues in the CDR3. CDR3 sequence (DNA): TGTGCCAGCACCCCCTTTTTGGAAAAACTGTTTTTT. Translation gives CASTPFLEKLFF. The variable domain in full, completed from reference TRBV2 and TRBJ1-4, reads EPEVTQTPSHQVTQMGQEVILRCVPISNHLYFYWYRQILGQKVEFLVSFYNNEISEKSEIFDDQFSVERPDGSNFTLKIRSTKLEDSAMYFCASTPFLEKLFFGSGTQLSVL.

The rearrangement uses TRBV4-2 and TRBJ2-4; D is uncertain. The germline gives CDR1 LGHNA, CDR2 YNFKEQ. This CDR3 has 15 amino acids. V was clipped by 0 bases and J by 10 bases, with 16 bases between them. CDR3 residues: CASSQDTSPSAIQYF. The DNA for the CDR3 is TGTGCCAGCAGCCAAGACACTTCTCCTTCAGCAATTCAGTACTTC.

This chain uses TRBV19 with TRBJ2-7, with D unresolved. The CDR3 is made up of 15 amino acids. From germline, CDR1 is LNHDA and CDR2 SQIVND (reference sequence). V dropped 1 base and J dropped 3 bases, with 13 bases sitting between them. This CDR3 is CASSIAPTDLYEQYF. Written as DNA, the CDR3 is TGTGCCAGTAGTATAGCACCTACAGATCTCTACGAGCAGTACTTC.

This chain connects TRBV6-5 to TRBJ1-1; TRBD1 matches at 9 bases. The CDR3 runs to 14 residues. The V gene's germline CDR1 is MNHEY and CDR2 SVGAGI. After removal of 8 bases from V and 5 bases from J, the junction contained 9 bases not matched to a gene. CDR3 amino acids: CASQKPDRGTEAFF. In DNA, the CDR3 is TGTGCCAGCCAAAAACCAGACAGGGGGACTGAAGCTTTCTTT.

The CDR3 protein is CASSQVRRSTVPTFSGNTIYF. The CDR3 bases are TGTGCCAGCAGCCAAGTTCGACGGTCGACAGTCCCAACTTTCTCTGGAAACACCATATATTTT. The chain is built from TRBV4-2 and TRBJ1-3, with a tentative D call TRBD1 (5 bases). The germline V gene encodes CDR1 LGHNA and CDR2 YNFKEQ. The CDR3 totals 21 residues. The germline V and J ends were trimmed by 1 base and 0 bases, with 25 bases remaining between them.

V and J are TRBV5-1 and TRBJ2-3; no clear D. V lost 6 bases and J 1 base, leaving 15 bases between the germline ends. Germline V lookup: CDR1 SGHRS, CDR2 YFSETQ. The CDR3 is made up of 15 amino acids. CDR3 sequence (DNA): TGCGCCAGCACCTCTGGGCCCGCCGGCACAGATACGCAGTATTTT. Translating it yields CASTSGPAGTDTQYF. The full variable domain, with the rest looked up from reference TRBV5-1 and TRBJ2-3, is KAGVTQTPRYLIKTRGQQVTLSCSPISGHRSVSWYQQTPGQGLQFLFEYFSETQRNKGNFPGRFSGRQFSNSRSEMNVSTLELGDSALYLCASTSGPAGTDTQYFGPGTRLTVL.

This clone is a singleton in its sample. The CDR3 coding sequence is TGTGCCAGCAGCGCGAGGGACAGGTTCCTATATTCACCCCTCCACTTT. Its translation is CASSARDRFLYSPLHF. The V call is TRBV9, the J call TRBJ1-6; 8 bases fit TRBD1. The CDR3 runs to 16 residues. From germline, CDR1 is SGDLS and CDR2 YYNGEE. With 3 bases clipped from V and 8 bases from J, the junction kept 10 bases outside the gene matches.

This chain uses TRBV29-1 with TRBJ1-3; perhaps TRBD1 as D (5 bases). The CDR3 extends over 16 amino acids. V shed 4 bases and J shed 2 bases, with 18 bases lying between them. Per germline, CDR1 SQVTM and CDR2 ANQGSEA. CDR3 coding DNA: TGCAGCGTTGTGACACAAATCGGGGGTACTGGAAACACCATATATTTT. Protein product: CSVVTQIGGTGNTIYF. The variable domain in full, with the rest retrieved from reference TRBV29-1 and TRBJ1-3, is SAVISQKPSRDICQRGTSLTIQCQVDSQVTMMFWYRQQPGQSLTLIATANQGSEATYESGFVIDKFPISRPNLTFSTLTVSNMSPEDSSIYLCSVVTQIGGTGNTIYFGEGSWLTVV.

The rearrangement joins TRBV10-3 to TRBJ2-7, with 13 nucleotides matching TRBD2. CDR1 is ENHRY and CDR2 is SYGVKD in the germline V gene. The V and J ends lost 6 bases and 5 bases, in that order; junction bases with no gene match: 7. The CDR3 has 15 amino acids. The CDR3 spells CAIRLTSGGAHEQYF. For the CDR3, the DNA is TGTGCCATCAGACTAACTAGCGGGGGGGCCCACGAGCAGTACTTC.